This T cell receptor (beta chain) comes out of a study of T cells after yellow fever vaccination. Study overall: The SMART-Seq v4 Ultra Low Input method served to prepare the low-cell-number fractions.

One entry per CDR3 protein, called by TCRdb with MiXCR from the 5' RACE reads. The table lists around 180,000 distinct CDR3 sequences, 6.2% of them singletons, with less than 3% in the top ten. This material consisted of CD4+ T cells sorted from PBMCs, taken on the day of the first yellow fever vaccination. This TCR came from a man between 18 and 29 years old who received the YFV17D yellow fever vaccine.

DNA of the CDR3: TGTGCCAGCAGGGGGCCTGGGATTTCCTACAATGAGCAGTTCTTC. It codes for CASRGPGISYNEQFF. The chain uses TRBV12-3 or TRBV12-4 and TRBJ2-1, with D possibly matching TRBD1 (5 bases). With 6 bases removed from V and 1 base from J, the gap between germline ends came to 13 bases. The CDR3 is 15 residues long.